This TCR beta chain appears in the sequencing data of a study of cytomegalovirus exposure and HLA in healthy donors (dated 2017 in TCRdb). For the wider study: A later analysis indicated that the 100 to 150 validation repertoires were generated on the platform also employed for the roughly 720 repertoires of the first cohort. To predict cytomegalovirus infection status, the study brought together high-throughput TCR immunosequencing, statistical association of individual TCRs with disease status, and machine learning. The study aimed to test whether signatures of past pathogen exposure could be identified by cataloging public T cell receptors. Along with the roughly 700-subject first cohort, a separate validation cohort of over a hundred different subjects was used.

Paper-wide results and their limitations: In the study, approximately 160 TCR beta chains were listed as associated with cytomegalovirus. A few of the identified cytomegalovirus-associated TCR beta chains were confirmed in vitro to be specific for cytomegalovirus antigens. Subsequent analysis determined that TCRs grouped into clusters in the first cohort also showed a tendency toward co-occurrence across the roughly 120 validation repertoires, and 85% to 95% of cluster scores exceeded 0. While some public TCRs were present in many individuals, most TCR sequences turned up only very rarely across donors. It was suggested by the authors that the approach could potentially be generalized to other disease states and immunological phenotypes. In both the original and validation cohorts, the classifier was reported to diagnose cytomegalovirus status with high specificity and sensitivity. The validation cohort had no HLA typing available for a later analysis, so co-occurrence within that cohort was assessed over all 120 repertoires.

In regard to this clone: Its antigen remains unidentified. Base quality data are lacking; no much larger clone is found one base away.

The CDR3 has 16 amino acids, counting the end cysteine and phenylalanine. The only DNA kept is the CDR3, 48 bases in frame from the first base. The germline V gene specifies MGHRA as CDR1 and YSYEKL as CDR2. V loses 1 base of germline sequence and J loses 1 base, and the interval between the two ends is 13 bases. Libraries were prepared through the immunoSEQ multiplex PCR assay. In the authors' own workflow: To diagnose cytomegalovirus status from the catalog of TCR beta chain sequences, a statistical classification framework was built. TCRdb holds this immuneACCESS table with in-frame rearrangements only. Some clones are missing; in checked studies, unresolved V genes explain under half, and the rest has no known cause. V, J and clone size are taken as reported in that table, and D and trimming were inferred from the DNA itself. The sample table lists tens of thousands of clones, over 85% of them with a count of one. The top ten constitute around 4.5% of the sample.

Donors formed part of the validation cohort, which comprised fewer than 150 subjects and was distinct from the first cohort of fewer than 750 subjects. Sample: PBMCs. Recombination linked TRBV4-1 to TRBJ2-5; the D gene is perhaps TRBD1, from 5 matching bases. The sequence was obtained from a man younger than 35 in good health and CMV-seropositive. The CDR3 in this case is CASSQGGQATQETQYF. The DNA reads as follows: TGCGCCAGCAGCCAAGGGGGCCAGGCGACCCAAGAGACCCAGTACTTC.